Following are 19 T cell receptor beta chains from one sample sequenced in a study of post-analysis software for immune sequencing data. Broader study findings: When patients were compared with controls, 4 or 5 TRBV segments were more frequent, TRBV5-6, TRBV5-1 and TRBV20-1 among them.

These TCRs are of unknown antigen specificity. Unique molecular identifiers tagged the TCR beta cDNA libraries. TCRdb called the PCR reads again in MiXCR, with one record for every CDR3 protein. Of 750,000 to 950,000 distinct CDR3 sequences in the sample, around 53% are singletons; the top ten hold about 4.5%. The sequenced sample was blood. These TCRs come from a girl under 18 with multiple sclerosis.

The rearrangement joins TRBV29-1 to TRBJ2-1; D perhaps matches TRBD2 (6 bases). This CDR3 is 13 amino acids long. With 8 bases removed from V and 2 bases from J, the gap between germline ends came to 13 bases. Germline V gene sequence: CDR1 SQVTM, CDR2 ANQGSEA. This CDR3 reads CSLRRVTYNEQFF. CDR3 nucleotides: TGCAGCCTCAGGAGGGTGACCTACAATGAGCAGTTCTTC.

With regard to this clonotype: The junction and the germline gene differ at one end; a read error may be behind it. V gene TRBV5-1 combines with J gene TRBJ2-5; unclear D gene. The CDR3 covers 11 residues. The V gene's germline CDR1 is SGHRS and CDR2 YFSETQ. The CDR3 DNA follows: TGTGCCAGCAGCTTCGATGAGACCCAGTACTTC. As protein: CASSFDETQYF.

The chain couples TRBV20-1 to TRBJ1-5; no definite D call. Per germline, CDR1 DFQATT and CDR2 SNEGSKA (reference sequence). This CDR3 is 11 amino acids long. V lost 8 bases and J lost 4, with 9 bases in between. CDR3 loop: CSRLFNQPQHF. The CDR3, as DNA: TGCAGTCGCTTATTTAATCAGCCCCAGCATTTT.

This chain joins TRBV6-5 and TRBJ2-7, with 9 bases aligning to TRBD1. V lost 2 bases and J lost 6; bases outside the gene matches: 8. The CDR3 consists of 15 residues. Germline CDR1 is MNHEY and CDR2 is SVGAGI. For the CDR3, the DNA is TGTGCCAGCAGTTACAGGGGGGACAGGGTGGCCGAGCAGTACTTC. Its translation is CASSYRGDRVAEQYF.

This clonotype was found a few times. The chain carries TRBV7-9 and TRBJ1-6; D might be TRBD1 (5 bases). The CDR3 runs 16 residues. V lost 5 bases to trimming and J lost 5 bases, with 16 bases between them. The germline CDR1 and CDR2 sequences are SEHNR and FQNEAQ (reference sequence). The CDR3 sequence is CASSNPRGRDNSPLHF. In nucleotides, the CDR3 is TGTGCCAGCAGCAACCCCCGGGGGAGGGATAATTCACCCCTCCACTTT. The full variable domain, completed using reference TRBV7-9 and TRBJ1-6, is DTGVSQNPRHKITKRGQNVTFRCDPISEHNRLYWYRQTLGQGPEFLTYFQNEAQLEKSRLLSDRFSAERPKGSFSTLEIQRTEQGDSAMYLCASSNPRGRDNSPLHFGNGTRLTVT.

The chain links TRBV6-1 to TRBJ2-3, with TRBD2 identical over 7 bases. The trim removed 8 bases at V and 6 bases at J, leaving 20 bases unmatched. Germline V gives CDR1 MNHNS, CDR2 SASEGT. CDR3 length: 17 amino acids. In nucleotides, the CDR3 is TGTGCCAGCGCCCGAACGAGAGGGAGGGGAGACACGGATACGCAGTATTTT. It encodes CASARTRGRGDTDTQYF.

Concerning this clonotype itself: Sequence at one end of the junction differs from germline and may be a read error. The chain uses TRBV9 and TRBJ2-7; D remains unclear. Germline assignment: CDR1 SGDLS and CDR2 YYNGEE. The CDR3 has 16 amino acids. The DNA of the CDR3 is TGTGCCAGCAGCCCCCAAGTTTTGGCAACCTCCGACGAGCAGTACTTC. Translated, it gives CASSPQVLATSDEQYF. Full variable domain (missing parts from reference TRBV9 and TRBJ2-7): DSGVTQTPKHLITATGQRVTLRCSPRSGDLSVYWYQQSLDQGLQFLIQYYNGEERAKGNILERFSAQQFPDLHSELNLSSLELGDSALYFCASSPQVLATSDEQYFGPGTRLTVT.

V usage is TRBV20-1 and J usage is TRBJ2-7; possible D gene TRBD2, 5 bases. The CDR3 totals 11 residues. Looked up from germline, CDR1 is DFQATT and CDR2 is SNEGSKA (reference sequence). Trimming removed 5 bases from V and 3 bases from J, with 8 bases in between. In nucleotides, the CDR3 is TGCAGTGCTGGTACTAGCTACGAGCAGTACTTC. Encoded protein: CSAGTSYEQYF.

A word on this clonotype: Given the absence of the conserved phenylalanine or tryptophan at the CDR3 end, a read error is likely. The rearrangement links TRBV29-1 to TRBJ2-1; TRBD2 agrees at 15 bases. CDR1 and CDR2 from the germline V gene are SQVTM and ANQGSEA. Unmatched junction bases numbered 13, after V lost 7 bases and J lost 0 bases. The CDR3 is made up of 19 amino acids. This chain's CDR3 is CSAVGPGTSGRSSYNEQFY. CDR3 in DNA: TGCAGCGCCGTAGGGCCCGGGACTAGCGGGAGGTCCTCCTACAATGAGCAGTTCTAC.

The chain couples TRBV7-6 to TRBJ2-1; TRBD2 aligns across 8 bases. V lost 3 bases and J lost 9; bases outside the gene matches: 13. The length of the CDR3 is 16 residues. From germline, CDR1 is SGHVS and CDR2 FNYEAQ. CDR3 DNA: TGTGCCAGCAGCTTGTTCCCCCGGGAGGGCCGGAGTGAGCAGTTCTTC. It yields the protein CASSLFPREGRSEQFF.

CDR3 nucleotides: TGTGCCTGGAGTGCCCGTCTAGCGGGAGTTTTTAGGGCCAAAAACATTCAGTACTTC. Translated: CAWSARLAGVFRAKNIQYF. The rearrangement links TRBV30 to TRBJ2-4; 10 nucleotides match TRBD2. Germline lookup yields CDR1 GTSNPN and CDR2 SVGIG (reference sequence). This CDR3 spans 19 amino acids. V trimming: 1 base; J trimming: 1 base; junction bases outside the gene matches: 13.

CDR3 region: CASSYGGRSYEQYF. As DNA, the CDR3 is TGTGCCAGCAGTTACGGGGGCAGAAGTTACGAGCAGTACTTC. V and J are TRBV6-6 and TRBJ2-5; TRBD1 might be the D (6 bases). TRBJ2-7 matches the DNA end more closely, so the J call is doubtful. From germline, CDR1 is MNHNY and CDR2 SVGAGI (reference sequence). The CDR3 covers 14 residues.

The V gene is TRBV5-4, the J gene TRBJ1-2; D not certain. In germline, CDR1 is SGHNT, CDR2 YYREEE (reference sequence). There are 13 residues in the CDR3. Trimming took 3 bases from V and 3 from J, leaving 9 bases between them. For the CDR3, the DNA is TGTGCCAGCAGCTCTCTCGCCCACTATGGCTACACCTTC. Its protein product is CASSSLAHYGYTF.

The sample holds a few counts of this clonotype. The chain carries TRBV12-3 or TRBV12-4 and TRBJ2-1, with D perhaps TRBD2 (6 bases). V dropped 2 bases and J dropped 2 bases, with 10 bases sitting between them. The CDR3 totals 15 residues. In DNA form, the CDR3 reads TGTGCCAGCAGTTTACTTAGCGGTGCCTACAATGAGCAGTTCTTC. This gives the protein CASSLLSGAYNEQFF.

V gene TRBV7-2 combines with J gene TRBJ2-7; D is unresolved. Per the germline V gene, CDR1 is SGHTA and CDR2 is FQGNSA. V lost 5 bases, J lost 7 bases, and 12 bases lay in between. The CDR3 runs 12 residues. The CDR3 nucleotides read TGTGCCAGCAGCACTACCCCCTGGGAGCAGTACTTC. It yields the protein CASSTTPWEQYF. Full variable domain (missing parts from reference TRBV7-2 and TRBJ2-7): GAGVSQSPSNKVTEKGKDVELRCDPISGHTALYWYRQSLGQGLEFLIYFQGNSAPDKSGLPSDRFSAERTGGSVSTLTIQRTQQEDSAVYLCASSTTPWEQYFGPGTRLTVT.

J is TRBJ1-2 and V is TRBV27; D remains ambiguous. The CDR3 is 15 amino acids. The germline CDR1 and CDR2 sequences are MNHEY and SMNVEV (reference sequence). V was shortened by 5 bases and J by 1 base, with 14 bases between the two germline ends. CDR3 sequence: CASSATGILNYGYTF. The CDR3 DNA follows: TGTGCCAGCAGTGCGACCGGGATACTTAACTATGGCTACACCTTC.

The sample holds one count of this clonotype. The chain combines TRBV2 with TRBJ2-7; no reliable D call. Judging by the DNA end, TRBJ2-5 fits better; the J call may be wrong. The length of the CDR3 is 16 residues. In germline, CDR1 is SNHLY, CDR2 FYNNEI. The CDR3 region has the DNA TGTGCCAGCAGATTCACCAACGGAGTATGGGGAGAGACCCAGTACTTC. Translating gives CASRFTNGVWGETQYF.

The V gene is TRBV29-1, the J gene TRBJ2-7; 8 nucleotides align to TRBD1. The CDR3 is 13 residues long. V dropped 7 bases and J dropped 3; count of bases not matched to a gene: 8. In germline, CDR1 is SQVTM, CDR2 ANQGSEA. The CDR3 here is CSARTGNHYEQYF. CDR3 DNA sequence: TGCAGCGCCCGGACAGGGAATCACTACGAGCAGTACTTC.

This clonotype was seen more than once but under ten times. The genes are TRBV27 and TRBJ2-1; no clear D. Germline V lookup: CDR1 MNHEY, CDR2 SMNVEV (reference sequence). The V gene lost 4 bases and the J gene lost 4 bases, with 8 bases spanning the gap. There are 13 residues in the CDR3. Here the CDR3 DNA reads TGTGCCAGCAGTTATGAGCTTTACAATGAGCAGTTCTTC. It specifies CASSYELYNEQFF.